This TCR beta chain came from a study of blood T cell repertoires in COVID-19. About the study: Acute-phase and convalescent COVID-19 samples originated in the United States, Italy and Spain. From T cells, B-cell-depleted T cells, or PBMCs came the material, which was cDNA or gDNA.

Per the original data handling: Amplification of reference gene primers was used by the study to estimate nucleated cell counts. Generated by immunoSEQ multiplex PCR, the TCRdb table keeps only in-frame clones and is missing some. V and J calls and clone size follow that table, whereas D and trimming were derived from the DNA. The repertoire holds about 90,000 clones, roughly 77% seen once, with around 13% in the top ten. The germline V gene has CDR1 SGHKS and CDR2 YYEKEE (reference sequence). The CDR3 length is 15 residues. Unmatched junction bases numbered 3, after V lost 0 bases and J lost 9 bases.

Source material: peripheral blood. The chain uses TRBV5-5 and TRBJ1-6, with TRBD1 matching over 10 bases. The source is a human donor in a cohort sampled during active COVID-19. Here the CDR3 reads CASSLGGQGLSPLHF. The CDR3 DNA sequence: TGTGCCAGCAGCTTGGGGGGACAGGGGCTTTCACCCCTCCACTTT. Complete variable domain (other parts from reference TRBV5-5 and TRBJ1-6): DAGVTQSPTHLIKTRGQQVTLRCSPISGHKSVSWYQQVLGQGPQFIFQYYEKEERGRGNFPDRFSARQFPNYSSELNVNALLLGDSALYLCASSLGGQGLSPLHFGNGTRLTVT.